The 29 T cell receptor beta chains below all came from one sample that was sequenced in a study of shared clonotypes between healthy human individuals. Method: immunoSEQ multiplex PCR; TCRdb's copy keeps in-frame clones and lacks some. The sample comprises more than 1.2 million clones, about 98.5% of which are singletons, and roughly 0.36% rests with the top ten. The source material was naive CD4+ T cells sorted from blood. Subset here: CD45RA+ positively selected. The receptor source for this set is a man in his thirties or forties in good health.

The gene calls are TRBV6-1 and TRBJ1-5, with 8 bases aligning to TRBD1. This CDR3 has 17 amino acids. The J segment lost 4 bases and the V segment lost 2 bases, leaving 10 bases of the junction unmatched. CDR1 is MNHNS and CDR2 is SASEGT in the germline V gene. CDR3 amino acids: CASSESHYRDRNQPQHF. The CDR3, as DNA: TGTGCCAGCAGTGAATCCCACTACCGGGACAGGAATCAGCCCCAGCATTTT.

CDR3 coding DNA: TGTGCCAGCAGCGGGACTAGCGGGTTGGTGGTGCGGTATTTT. Translation gives CASSGTSGLVVRYF. V usage is TRBV2 and J usage is TRBJ2-3, with 12 bases aligning to TRBD2. V was clipped by 6 bases and J by 14 bases; unmatched bases: 12. CDR3 length: 14 amino acids. Germline V gives CDR1 SNHLY, CDR2 FYNNEI.

The chain uses TRBV5-1 and TRBJ2-5; D might be TRBD1 or TRBD2, each matching 6 bases. Matching the DNA end better, TRBJ2-7 makes the J call doubtful. CDR1 is SGHRS and CDR2 is YFSETQ in the germline V gene. The CDR3 extends over 15 amino acids. The CDR3, as DNA: TGCGCCAGCAGCGAAGGGGGACTTCAAACCTACGAGCAGTACTTC. Its protein is CASSEGGLQTYEQYF.

The DNA of the CDR3 is TGTGCCAGCAGCGTAGAATGGAGCGGGAGAGCAGATACGCAGTATTTT. This codes for CASSVEWSGRADTQYF. This sequence joins TRBV9 and TRBJ2-3, with TRBD2 matching over 8 bases. J was trimmed by 4 bases and V by 0 bases; bases with no gene match: 7. The CDR3 is 16 amino acids. Germline V CDR1 and CDR2: SGDLS, YYNGEE.

The J gene is TRBJ1-1, the V gene TRBV6-1, with 7 bases that match TRBD1. V shed 6 bases, J shed 1 base, and the junction held 8 bases outside the gene matches. The germline gives CDR1 MNHNS, CDR2 SASEGT. CDR3 length equals 15 residues. The chain's CDR3 is CASRRSGTENTEAFF. The CDR3 nucleotides are TGTGCCAGCAGGCGCAGCGGGACAGAGAACACTGAAGCTTTCTTT.

The J gene is TRBJ2-3, the V gene TRBV9; D gene unclear. Germline CDR1 SGDLS, CDR2 YYNGEE. The V end was cut by 0 bases, the J end by 2 bases, with 19 bases between. This CDR3 contains 18 residues. The CDR3 nucleotides are TGTGCCAGCAGCGTAGAGGTCGGAAGGGCTGTTACCACAGATACGCAGTATTTT. Translating gives CASSVEVGRAVTTDTQYF. Full variable domain (outside the CDR3, taken from reference TRBV9 and TRBJ2-3): DSGVTQTPKHLITATGQRVTLRCSPRSGDLSVYWYQQSLDQGLQFLIQYYNGEERAKGNILERFSAQQFPDLHSELNLSSLELGDSALYFCASSVEVGRAVTTDTQYFGPGTRLTVL.

The chain has TRBV18 and TRBJ2-1; 7 nucleotides line up with TRBD2. Germline V gene lookup returns CDR1 KGHSH and CDR2 LQKENI. V lost 3 bases and J lost 3; bases outside the gene matches: 11. This CDR3 spans 17 amino acids. Written as DNA, the CDR3 is TGTGCCAGCTCACCTCGGAAGGGAAGCGGGATCTACAATGAGCAGTTCTTC. Its translation: CASSPRKGSGIYNEQFF.

The CDR3 is CASSSTGVAASYEQYF. In DNA form, the CDR3 reads TGTGCCAGCTCATCTACTGGGGTCGCAGCGTCCTACGAGCAGTACTTC. The chain is built from TRBV18 and TRBJ2-7; D remains ambiguous. This CDR3 region has 16 residues. V was trimmed by 5 bases and J by 1 base, leaving 18 bases between them. CDR1 is KGHSH and CDR2 is LQKENI in the germline V gene.

CDR3 amino acids: CASRDLRAANEKLFF. The CDR3 DNA sequence: TGTGCCAGCAGAGACCTGAGGGCAGCTAATGAAAAACTGTTTTTT. V and J are TRBV28 and TRBJ1-4; no firm D call. The length of the CDR3 is 15 residues. Trimming removed 6 bases at V and 3 bases at J, with 14 bases between. Germline V gives CDR1 MDHEN, CDR2 SYDVKM.

The chain employs TRBV7-2 and TRBJ1-1; the match to TRBD1 covers 7 bases. CDR3 length: 15 residues. Trimming at V came to 3 bases and at J to 0 bases, leaving 4 bases not matched to a gene. CDR1 SGHTA and CDR2 FQGNSA come from the germline V gene. CDR3 DNA: TGTGCCAGCAGCTTGGGACAGTCCATGAACACTGAAGCTTTCTTT. It encodes CASSLGQSMNTEAFF. Full variable domain (outside the CDR3, taken from reference TRBV7-2 and TRBJ1-1): GAGVSQSPSNKVTEKGKDVELRCDPISGHTALYWYRQSLGQGLEFLIYFQGNSAPDKSGLPSDRFSAERTGGSVSTLTIQRTQQEDSAVYLCASSLGQSMNTEAFFGQGTRLTVV.

Here the CDR3 DNA reads TGTGCCAGCAGAAAAATTGCAACTAATGAAAAACTGTTTTTT. Amino acid sequence: CASRKIATNEKLFF. This chain uses TRBV13 with TRBJ1-4, with D unresolved. This CDR3 region has 14 residues. V shed 6 bases and J shed 0 bases, with 8 bases lying between them. Germline CDR1 is PRHDT and CDR2 is FYEKMQ (reference sequence).

This chain uses TRBV5-6 with TRBJ2-7, with 8 bases that match TRBD1. V shed 0 bases, J shed 3 bases, and the junction held 5 bases outside the gene matches. The CDR3 contains 15 residues. From germline, CDR1 is SGHDT and CDR2 YYEEEE. CDR3 coding DNA: TGTGCCAGCAGCTTGGTGGGACAGGAGAACTACGAGCAGTACTTC. This codes for CASSLVGQENYEQYF.

The chain couples TRBV27 to TRBJ2-3; 9 bases align to TRBD1. Unmatched junction bases numbered 8, after V lost 3 bases and J lost 1 base. Germline CDR1 and CDR2: MNHEY and SMNVEV (reference sequence). CDR3 size: 17 residues. The CDR3 bases are TGTGCCAGCAGTTTCCTAAACAGGGGGCCTGGCACAGATACGCAGTATTTT. This encodes CASSFLNRGPGTDTQYF.

In the case of this clone: This sample includes further DNA sequences coding for the same CDR3. V gene TRBV5-1 combines with J gene TRBJ2-1; TRBD2 agrees at 16 bases. The trim removed 3 bases at V and 8 bases at J, leaving 2 bases unmatched. CDR3 size: 15 residues. CDR1 SGHRS and CDR2 YFSETQ come from the germline V gene. The CDR3 region has the DNA TGCGCCAGCAGCTCGGGACTAGCGGGAGGGGATGAGCAGTTCTTC. As protein: CASSSGLAGGDEQFF.

V is TRBV2 and J is TRBJ1-4, with D possibly matching TRBD1 (6 bases). The CDR3 length is 11 residues. Germline V gene lookup returns CDR1 SNHLY and CDR2 FYNNEI. Trimming took off 7 bases at V and 8 bases at J, with 8 bases between the two ends. CDR3 in amino acids: CASIRGEKLFF. The CDR3 DNA sequence: TGTGCCAGCATCAGGGGAGAAAAACTGTTTTTT.

The chain is built from TRBV10-3 and TRBJ1-4; D might be TRBD1 (5 bases). Deletions cut 6 bases from V and 7 bases from J, with 9 bases between. The germline V gene encodes CDR1 ENHRY and CDR2 SYGVKD. This CDR3 has 12 amino acids. The CDR3 DNA reads as TGTGCCATCAGCCGGGGGAGTGAAAAACTGTTTTTT. Translating gives CAISRGSEKLFF.

Worth noting for this clone: This sample includes further DNA sequences coding for the same CDR3. Written as DNA, the CDR3 is TGCAGTGCTAGGGCCAATGAGCAGTTCTTC. Encoded protein: CSARANEQFF. The V gene is TRBV20-1, the J gene TRBJ2-1; D call uncertain. Trimming left V 3 bases short and J 6 bases short, with 3 bases between. The CDR3 length is 10 residues. CDR1 is DFQATT and CDR2 is SNEGSKA in the germline V gene (reference sequence).

The rearrangement links TRBV11-1 to TRBJ2-7; 8 bases line up with TRBD1. CDR1 and CDR2 (germline): SGHAT, FQDESV (reference sequence). CDR3 length: 14 amino acids. Trimming cost V 4 bases and J 4 bases; bases outside gene matches: 6. This CDR3 reads CASSYSGQGYEQYF. As DNA, the CDR3 is TGTGCCAGCAGCTATTCCGGACAGGGTTACGAGCAGTACTTC.

This chain links TRBV5-5 with TRBJ2-1; the D is unclear. There are 16 residues in the CDR3. Deletions cut 1 base from V and 4 bases from J, with 15 bases between. Germline-derived CDR1 and CDR2 are SGHKS and YYEKEE (reference sequence). The CDR3 bases are TGTGCCAGCAGCTTGACCATAGCCCTAGAATACAATGAGCAGTTCTTC. This codes for CASSLTIALEYNEQFF.

The chain uses TRBV6-7 and TRBJ2-3, with 11 positions matching TRBD2. TRBV6-7 is marked as an open reading frame, function uncertain. The CDR3 has 15 residues. V gave up 7 bases and J gave up 5 bases; unmatched junction bases: 8. CDR3 in DNA: TGTGCCAGCACCTTACTAGCGGGAGTCATAGATACGCAGTATTTT. Its translation is CASTLLAGVIDTQYF.

V is TRBV29-1 and J is TRBJ2-7; 9 bases line up with TRBD2. The V segment lost 8 bases and the J segment 1 base; nucleotides outside the gene matches: 18. This CDR3 has 17 amino acids. Per germline, CDR1 SQVTM and CDR2 ANQGSEA. Here the CDR3 reads CSSLSTSGRDGSYEQYF. The CDR3 nucleotides are TGCAGCTCACTGTCGACTAGCGGAAGAGACGGGTCCTACGAGCAGTACTTC.

CDR3 sequence reads: CASSIAIMTYEQYF. The CDR3 nucleotides read TGTGCCAGTAGTATAGCCATCATGACCTACGAGCAGTACTTC. V usage is TRBV19 and J usage is TRBJ2-7, with no clear D. Germline V gives CDR1 LNHDA, CDR2 SQIVND (reference sequence). Trimming shortened V by 1 base and J by 2 bases, and 9 bases separated the two germline ends. The CDR3 has 14 amino acids.

This chain uses TRBV4-1 with TRBJ2-1; D perhaps matches TRBD1 (5 bases). With 7 bases removed from V and 0 bases from J, the gap between germline ends came to 10 bases. There are 14 residues in the CDR3. Germline V gene sequence: CDR1 MGHRA, CDR2 YSYEKL. CDR3 nucleotide sequence: TGCGCCAGCAATAGGGGTAGCTCCTACAATGAGCAGTTCTTC. Protein sequence: CASNRGSSYNEQFF.

CDR3 sequence (DNA): TGTGCCAGCAGCCCACTATCCGGGACTAGCGGACCGCGGCCAGATACGCAGTATTTT. Translating it yields CASSPLSGTSGPRPDTQYF. The V and J genes are TRBV11-2 and TRBJ2-3; 11 positions match TRBD2. There are 19 residues in the CDR3. V trimming: 5 bases; J trimming: 4 bases; junction bases outside the gene matches: 17. Per the germline V gene, CDR1 is SGHAT and CDR2 is FQNNGV. Full variable domain (rest looked up from reference TRBV11-2 and TRBJ2-3): EAGVAQSPRYKIIEKRQSVAFWCNPISGHATLYWYQQILGQGPKLLIQFQNNGVVDDSQLPKDRFSAERLKGVDSTLKIQPAKLEDSAVYLCASSPLSGTSGPRPDTQYFGPGTRLTVL.

The V and J genes are TRBV2 and TRBJ1-2, with unresolved D. CDR3 size: 11 residues. Germline CDR1 SNHLY, CDR2 FYNNEI. V was trimmed by 7 bases and J by 5 bases, leaving 8 bases between them. The CDR3 DNA reads as TGTGCCAGCACGGCGTCGTATGGCTACACCTTC. Amino acid sequence: CASTASYGYTF.

For this clone: Other nucleotide sequences from this sample produce the same CDR3. The rearrangement uses TRBV7-9 and TRBJ2-5; D is uncertain. CDR1 and CDR2 from the germline V gene are SEHNR and FQNEAQ (reference sequence). Trimming removed 5 bases from V and 4 bases from J, with 11 bases in between. CDR3 length: 13 residues. The CDR3 protein is CASSPLAAETQYF. The CDR3 DNA reads as TGTGCCAGCAGCCCACTGGCTGCAGAGACCCAGTACTTC.

The V and J genes are TRBV5-1 and TRBJ1-2, with TRBD1 matching over 11 bases. Germline CDR1 and CDR2: SGHRS and YFSETQ. This CDR3 spans 15 amino acids. Trimming at V came to 4 bases and at J to 6 bases, leaving 8 bases not matched to a gene. The CDR3 protein is CASSRTPGQGDGYTF. For the CDR3, the DNA is TGCGCCAGCAGCAGAACACCGGGACAGGGGGATGGCTACACCTTC.

The chain carries TRBV6-5 and TRBJ2-7, with a weak D call TRBD1 (6 bases). CDR1 and CDR2 from the germline V gene are MNHEY and SVGAGI. The CDR3 is 14 amino acids. The V end lost 10 bases, the J end lost 2 bases, and 18 bases lay between the germline ends. The CDR3 DNA sequence: TGTGCCAAAACAGGGTTTTCCTTGGCCTACGAGCAGTACTTC. It specifies CAKTGFSLAYEQYF.

V and J are TRBV28 and TRBJ1-2; no definite D call. Trimming cost V 6 bases and J 5 bases, with 16 bases left between them. CDR3 length: 14 residues. Germline V gene data show CDR1 as MDHEN and CDR2 as SYDVKM. The CDR3 coding sequence is TGTGCCAGCAGGACGAATCACCGAAGGTATGGCTACACCTTC. Translated: CASRTNHRRYGYTF.